The 31 T cell receptor beta chains listed next were all sequenced from one sample in a study of Ad26.COV2.S vaccination and SARS-CoV-2 variants. Treatment here: some 19 received Ad26.COV2.S at low or high dose, single or two shots; about 5 received placebo; per-sample allocation not given. Sampling occurred on day 63 after the first vaccine or placebo injection. Only in-frame clones appear in the TCRdb table, and some are missing; sequencing was by immunoSEQ multiplex PCR. The sample shows a few hundred thousand clones, roughly 87% of them seen only once. Sequences were derived from peripheral blood, sampled in a trial of Ad26.COV2.S vaccine versus placebo. Every receptor here comes from a person aged 18-60 years who received the Ad26.COV2.S COVID-19 vaccine or a placebo.

The gene calls are TRBV3-1 (or the pseudogene TRBV3-2) and TRBJ2-7, with D unresolved. The germline V and J ends were trimmed by 4 bases and 1 base, with 14 bases remaining between them. This CDR3 spans 15 amino acids. Germline CDR1 LGHDT, CDR2 YNNKEL (reference sequence). This CDR3 reads CASSPLLGQSYEQYF. The CDR3 DNA reads TGTGCCAGCAGCCCTCTTCTTGGGCAGTCCTACGAGCAGTACTTC.

The CDR3 DNA is TGTGCCAGCAGCTTGCAGGGCTTTGAAGCTTTCTTT. As protein: CASSLQGFEAFF. The chain combines TRBV7-2 with TRBJ1-1; tentative D call: TRBD1 (5 bases). The V and J ends lost 3 bases and 7 bases respectively, with 9 bases between them. Germline CDR1 and CDR2: SGHTA and FQGNSA. CDR3 length: 12 residues.

The rearrangement links TRBV5-8 to TRBJ1-2, with D possibly TRBD1 on 5 matching bases. This CDR3 has 14 residues. Trimming removed 0 bases at V and 4 bases at J, with 10 bases between. CDR1 and CDR2 from the germline V gene are SGHTS and YDEGEE. The CDR3 region has the DNA TGTGCCAGCAGCTTGGCCGACGACAGCTATGGCTACACCTTC. The encoded protein is CASSLADDSYGYTF. The entire variable domain, with the rest obtained from reference TRBV5-8 and TRBJ1-2, is as follows: EAGVTQSPTHLIKTRGQQATLRCSPISGHTSVYWYQQALGLGLQFLLWYDEGEERNRGNFPPRFSGRQFPNYSSELNVNALELEDSALYLCASSLADDSYGYTFGSGTRLTVV.

The CDR3 is CASSQGPNQPQHF. The CDR3, as DNA: TGTGCCAGTAGTCAGGGTCCCAATCAGCCCCAGCATTTT. The V and J genes are TRBV19 and TRBJ1-5; the D gene is possibly TRBD1 (5 bases). V was clipped by 5 bases and J by 3 bases, with 8 bases between them. Germline V gives CDR1 LNHDA, CDR2 SQIVND (reference sequence). CDR3 length: 13 amino acids.

Only a few counts were recorded for this clone. CDR3 bases: TGTGCCAACTCGGACAGACTCTATGGCTACACCTTC. This encodes CANSDRLYGYTF. The chain recombines TRBV2 with TRBJ1-2, with a weak D call TRBD1 (6 bases). Deletions cut 10 bases from V and 4 bases from J, with 13 bases between. CDR3 length equals 12 residues. Germline V lookup: CDR1 SNHLY, CDR2 FYNNEI.

The sample holds a few counts of this clone. J is TRBJ1-1 and V is TRBV11-1, with D possibly TRBD1 on 6 matching bases. Germline loops: CDR1 SGHAT, CDR2 FQDESV (reference sequence). There are 14 residues in the CDR3. The V end was cut by 1 base, the J end by 5 bases, with 11 bases between. The CDR3 is CASSLGQGWTEAFF. The CDR3 DNA reads as TGTGCCAGCAGCTTAGGGCAGGGGTGGACTGAAGCTTTCTTT.

V usage is TRBV5-1 and J usage is TRBJ1-1; the D gene is possibly TRBD1 (5 bases). V lost 1 base, J lost 5 bases, and 12 bases lay in between. Germline V CDR1 and CDR2: SGHRS, YFSETQ. The CDR3 is made up of 14 amino acids. The CDR3 DNA reads as TGCGCCAGCAGCTTGCTGCAGGGTTGGACTGAAGCTTTCTTT. It translates to CASSLLQGWTEAFF.

The chain joins TRBV19 to TRBJ2-7; 12 bases agree with TRBD2. The length of the CDR3 is 14 residues. The J segment lost 4 bases and the V segment lost 10 bases, leaving 8 bases of the junction unmatched. Looked up from germline, CDR1 is LNHDA and CDR2 is SQIVND (reference sequence). CDR3 DNA: TGTGCCACTACTCGGACTAGCGGGGAATACGAGCAGTACTTC. Amino acids: CATTRTSGEYEQYF.

This chain uses TRBV5-1 with TRBJ1-2; D remains ambiguous. The V end lost 4 bases, the J end lost 4 bases, and 14 bases lay between the germline ends. This CDR3 is built from 14 residues. From germline, CDR1 is SGHRS and CDR2 YFSETQ. The CDR3 nucleotides are TGCGCCAGCAGCCTAGGACTGACTTCCTATGGCTACACCTTC. Its protein product is CASSLGLTSYGYTF. Full variable domain (rest looked up from reference TRBV5-1 and TRBJ1-2): KAGVTQTPRYLIKTRGQQVTLSCSPISGHRSVSWYQQTPGQGLQFLFEYFSETQRNKGNFPGRFSGRQFSNSRSEMNVSTLELGDSALYLCASSLGLTSYGYTFGSGTRLTVV.

The rearrangement joins TRBV29-1 to TRBJ2-1; 13 bases line up with TRBD2. This CDR3 has 12 residues. CDR1 is SQVTM and CDR2 is ANQGSEA in the germline V gene. CDR3 DNA: TGCGGGACTAGCGGGATATACAATGAGCAGTTCTTC. Amino acid sequence: CGTSGIYNEQFF.

The chain links TRBV25-1 to TRBJ2-7; TRBD2 aligns across 10 bases. The junction had 13 bases not matched to a gene; V was cut back by 5 bases and J by 6 bases. CDR1 and CDR2 (germline): MGHDK, SYGVNS. The CDR3 length is 16 residues. CDR3 nucleotide sequence: TGTGCCAGCAGTTCCTTGGGGCTAGCGGGAGCCGTCGAGCAGTACTTC. This translates into CASSSLGLAGAVEQYF.

The chain carries TRBV20-1 and TRBJ2-1; D possibly uses TRBD1 or TRBD2 (6 bases each). The CDR3 contains 15 residues. In germline, CDR1 is DFQATT, CDR2 SNEGSKA (reference sequence). Trimming shortened V by 5 bases and J by 2 bases, and 16 bases separated the two germline ends. CDR3 sequence (DNA): TGCAGTGCTGGTGGGGGGCTAGGACCCTACAATGAGCAGTTCTTC. The encoded protein is CSAGGGLGPYNEQFF.

The rearrangement joins TRBV6-5 to TRBJ2-7, with unresolved D. Deletions cut 6 bases from V and 6 bases from J, with 15 bases between. The CDR3 has 13 amino acids. Germline V lookup: CDR1 MNHEY, CDR2 SVGAGI. The CDR3 sequence: CASSRDGLVEQYF. The CDR3 DNA sequence: TGTGCCAGCAGCCGCGACGGGTTGGTCGAGCAGTACTTC.

In its sample, this clone was seen once. The gene calls are TRBV5-4 and TRBJ2-1; 11 bases agree with TRBD2. Germline CDR1 and CDR2: SGHNT and YYREEE (reference sequence). Unmatched junction bases numbered 11, after V lost 3 bases and J lost 9 bases. CDR3 length equals 16 residues. CDR3 in amino acids: CASSSSLSGREGEQFF. In nucleotides, the CDR3 is TGTGCCAGCAGCTCGTCACTTAGCGGGAGGGAGGGTGAGCAGTTCTTC.

This clone was seen more than once but under ten times. This chain joins TRBV11-1 and TRBJ1-2, with TRBD1 identical over 10 bases. V shed 5 bases, J shed 2 bases, and the junction held 2 bases outside the gene matches. This CDR3 is built from 14 residues. Germline assignment: CDR1 SGHAT and CDR2 FQDESV (reference sequence). The CDR3 nucleotides are TGTGCCAGCAGCCGGGACAGGGGAAACTATGGCTACACCTTC. Translation: CASSRDRGNYGYTF.

The chain has TRBV5-1 and TRBJ2-2, with 9 bases identical to TRBD2. Unmatched junction bases numbered 7, after V lost 3 bases and J lost 7 bases. The CDR3 covers 15 residues. CDR1 is SGHRS, CDR2 YFSETQ, per germline. CDR3 nucleotide sequence: TGCGCCAGCAGCTCACCCGGGACTAGCCGCGGGGAGCTGTTTTTT. It is translated as CASSSPGTSRGELFF.

The rearrangement joins TRBV19 to TRBJ2-7, with 9 bases matching TRBD2. Trimming at V came to 7 bases and at J to 3 bases, leaving 10 bases not matched to a gene. CDR3 length: 15 residues. Per the germline V gene, CDR1 is LNHDA and CDR2 is SQIVND (reference sequence). CDR3 loop: CASKNTGTSSYEQYF. The CDR3 region has the DNA TGTGCCAGTAAAAACACCGGGACTAGCAGCTACGAGCAGTACTTC.

The chain employs TRBV4-2 and TRBJ2-3; TRBD2 aligns across 8 bases. CDR3 length: 17 amino acids. Trimming at V came to 0 bases and at J to 0 bases, leaving 5 bases not matched to a gene. Germline CDR1 and CDR2: LGHNA and YNFKEQ. The CDR3 DNA follows: TGTGCCAGCAGCCAAGATACCCTAGCGGGCAGCACAGATACGCAGTATTTT. This gives the protein CASSQDTLAGSTDTQYF.

The chain employs TRBV10-3 and TRBJ1-1, with no clear D. V lost 10 bases to trimming and J lost 1 base, with 13 bases between them. Germline lookup yields CDR1 ENHRY and CDR2 SYGVKD. This CDR3 contains 13 residues. The CDR3 DNA is TGTGCCACCCAACGGGCAGAGAACACTGAAGCTTTCTTT. Amino acids: CATQRAENTEAFF.

The J gene is TRBJ2-7, the V gene TRBV6-5; the D gene is possibly TRBD1 (5 bases). This CDR3 has 14 residues. Trimming pared 1 base from V and 1 base from J, leaving 8 bases between. The V gene's germline CDR1 is MNHEY and CDR2 SVGAGI. CDR3 loop: CASSYLQESYEQYF. The CDR3 nucleotides are TGTGCCAGCAGTTACTTACAGGAGTCCTACGAGCAGTACTTC.

The chain has TRBV28 and TRBJ1-5; D remains ambiguous. CDR1 is MDHEN and CDR2 is SYDVKM in the germline V gene. Trimming removed 5 bases at V and 3 bases at J, with 5 bases between. The CDR3 is 12 amino acids. The CDR3 loop reads CASSSTNQPQHF. CDR3 bases: TGTGCCAGCAGTAGCACCAATCAGCCCCAGCATTTT. The complete variable domain, with remaining parts taken from reference TRBV28 and TRBJ1-5, reads DVKVTQSSRYLVKRTGEKVFLECVQDMDHENMFWYRQDPGLGLRLIYFSYDVKMKEKGDIPEGYSVSREKKERFSLILESASTNQTSMYLCASSSTNQPQHFGDGTRLSIL.

V and J are TRBV28 and TRBJ1-2; D ambiguous. This CDR3 has 14 residues. Germline values: CDR1 MDHEN, CDR2 SYDVKM. The germline V and J ends were trimmed by 2 bases and 6 bases, with 13 bases remaining between them. The CDR3 loop is CASSLQAPANGYTF. The DNA for the CDR3 is TGTGCCAGCAGTTTACAGGCCCCCGCTAATGGCTACACCTTC.

V usage is TRBV2 and J usage is TRBJ1-6; possible D gene TRBD1, 5 bases. The germline V gene encodes CDR1 SNHLY and CDR2 FYNNEI. The CDR3 runs to 14 residues. V lost 8 bases and J lost 2, with 10 bases in between. CDR3 loop: CASRGAPYNSPLHF. CDR3 nucleotides: TGTGCCAGCCGAGGGGCCCCCTATAATTCACCCCTCCACTTT.

This clone has only one observation. This chain joins TRBV27 and TRBJ2-7; 9 bases are shared with TRBD1. This CDR3 spans 16 amino acids. CDR1 is MNHEY and CDR2 is SMNVEV in the germline V gene (reference sequence). With V trimmed by 0 bases and J by 1 base, 4 bases remained unmatched. The CDR3 DNA reads as TGTGCCAGCAGTTTATCGCGACAGGGGGATTCCTACGAGCAGTACTTC. It yields the protein CASSLSRQGDSYEQYF.

This clone was counted a single time. The chain recombines TRBV11-2 with TRBJ2-1, with a weak D call TRBD1 (6 bases). Trimming removed 5 bases at V and 8 bases at J, with 13 bases between. The CDR3 spans 13 residues. The germline CDR1 and CDR2 sequences are SGHAT and FQNNGV. The chain's CDR3 is CASSSDRWDEQFF. The CDR3 DNA reads as TGTGCCAGCAGCAGCGACAGGTGGGATGAGCAGTTCTTC.

This clone appeared a single time. The V and J genes are TRBV28 and TRBJ1-1; 7 bases map to TRBD1. There are 15 residues in the CDR3. Looked up from germline, CDR1 is MDHEN and CDR2 is SYDVKM. Germline trimming cut 2 bases from V and 10 bases from J; bases unmatched to any gene: 13. The CDR3 DNA reads as TGTGCCAGCAGTTTAGCCGTGACAGGGAAAGTCGGAGCTTTCTTT. This sequence encodes CASSLAVTGKVGAFF.

This chain uses TRBV28 with TRBJ1-2, with TRBD1 matching over 10 bases. Germline V gene lookup returns CDR1 MDHEN and CDR2 SYDVKM. The V gene end was trimmed by 4 bases and the J gene end by 7 bases; junction bases not matched to a gene: 3. This CDR3 region has 13 residues. CDR3 in amino acids: CASSSGQGLGYTF. The CDR3 coding sequence is TGTGCCAGCAGTTCGGGACAGGGGCTTGGCTACACCTTC.

The chain joins TRBV18 to TRBJ1-2; D is perhaps TRBD1 (5 bases). V shed 3 bases and J shed 4 bases, with 12 bases lying between them. Germline V gene lookup returns CDR1 KGHSH and CDR2 LQKENI. There are 14 residues in the CDR3. The CDR3 here is CASSPIGERYGYTF. CDR3 in DNA: TGTGCCAGCTCACCGATAGGGGAACGCTATGGCTACACCTTC.

This clone was detected once. The chain combines TRBV9 with TRBJ2-3, with no clear D. The CDR3 consists of 10 residues. Trimming removed 4 bases from V and 9 bases from J, with 6 bases in between. The germline CDR1 and CDR2 sequences are SGDLS and YYNGEE. CDR3 nucleotide sequence: TGTGCCAGCAGCCCAGGCACGCAGTATTTT. It is translated as CASSPGTQYF.

This chain links TRBV5-1 with TRBJ2-7, with 7 bases matching TRBD2. Trimming cost V 0 bases and J 4 bases; bases outside gene matches: 10. The CDR3 is 16 residues long. The germline V gene encodes CDR1 SGHRS and CDR2 YFSETQ. The DNA for the CDR3 is TGCGCCAGCAGCTTGGGGCTAGCGGCGCCAAAGTACGAGCAGTACTTC. It specifies CASSLGLAAPKYEQYF.

This sequence joins TRBV25-1 and TRBJ2-7; 9 bases align to TRBD2. The CDR3 length is 14 residues. V shed 0 bases and J 9 bases; nucleotides not matched to a gene: 6. Germline CDR1 reads MGHDK; CDR2 reads SYGVNS. The CDR3 DNA sequence: TGTGCCAGCAGTGAATACCTAGCGGGGAATGGGCAGTACTTC. Amino acids: CASSEYLAGNGQYF.